These T cell receptor beta chains were read from a single sample in a study of CD4 T cells in relation to SARS-CoV-2 and coronaviruses. Generated by immunoSEQ multiplex PCR, the TCRdb table keeps only in-frame clones and is missing some. The data show some 42,000 clones, over 75% seen once. The material sequenced was memory CD4+ T cells from PBMCs. These receptor sequences come from an adult with COVID-19. Each CDR3 is given with its conserved first and last residue. D genes are given only for firm matches. For some rows the clone size is stated as once, few or many, or as a class when expanded; others skip it.

v_call: TRBV9
j_call: TRBJ2-7
d_call: TRBD2
clone_size: once
cdr3_nt: TGTGCCAGCAGCGTAAGGAGCGGGGGCTCCTACGAGCAGTACTTC
cdr3_aa: CASSVRSGGSYEQYF

v_call: TRBV11-1
j_call: TRBJ1-1
d_call: .
clone_size: .
cdr3_nt: TGTGCCAGCAGCCCGAGGGCAGTTGAAGCTTTCTTT
cdr3_aa: CASSPRAVEAFF

v_call: TRBV7-2
j_call: TRBJ1-1
d_call: .
clone_size: .
cdr3_nt: TGTGCCAGCAGAACGAGGGTAATTGGCCAGGACGGGCCGAACACTGAAGCTTTCTTT
cdr3_aa: CASRTRVIGQDGPNTEAFF

v_call: TRBV27
j_call: TRBJ2-3
d_call: TRBD2
clone_size: .
cdr3_nt: TGTGCCAGCAGTTTGGGGGGGACCCACACAGATACGCAGTATTTT
cdr3_aa: CASSLGGTHTDTQYF

v_call: TRBV27
j_call: TRBJ2-7
d_call: .
clone_size: .
cdr3_nt: TGTGCCAGCAGTTTCTTCGGTGGCTACGAGCAGTACTTC
cdr3_aa: CASSFFGGYEQYF

v_call: TRBV11-1
j_call: TRBJ2-5
d_call: TRBD1
clone_size: .
cdr3_nt: TGTGCCAGCAGCTTAGGGACAGGGAAAGAGACCCAGTACTTC
cdr3_aa: CASSLGTGKETQYF

v_call: TRBV6-5
j_call: TRBJ1-4
d_call: .
clone_size: once
cdr3_nt: TGTGCCAGCAGTTCGGGTAATGAAAAACTGTTTTTT
cdr3_aa: CASSSGNEKLFF

v_call: TRBV28
j_call: TRBJ2-3
d_call: TRBD1
clone_size: .
cdr3_nt: TGTGCCAGCAGTACACCGGGACAGGGGACAGATACGCAGTATTTT
cdr3_aa: CASSTPGQGTDTQYF

v_call: TRBV7-2
j_call: TRBJ1-6
d_call: .
clone_size: .
cdr3_nt: TGTGCCAGCAGCTTAGAGGCAGTTTATAATTCACCCCTCCACTTT
cdr3_aa: CASSLEAVYNSPLHF

v_call: TRBV5-4
j_call: TRBJ1-2
d_call: .
clone_size: once
cdr3_nt: TGTGCCAGCAGCTTGGGGGGCTTCGGGGACGGCTACACCTTC
cdr3_aa: CASSLGGFGDGYTF

v_call: TRBV9
j_call: TRBJ2-3
d_call: .
clone_size: .
cdr3_nt: TGTGCCAGCAGCCAAGGGGGGGGGCCCACAGATACGCAGTATTTT
cdr3_aa: CASSQGGGPTDTQYF

v_call: TRBV5-6
j_call: TRBJ2-1
d_call: .
clone_size: .
cdr3_nt: TGTGCCAGCAGCTTGGGCAACTGGAAATCCTACAATGAGCAGTTCTTC
cdr3_aa: CASSLGNWKSYNEQFF

v_call: TRBV7-2
j_call: TRBJ2-1
d_call: .
clone_size: .
cdr3_nt: TGTGCCAGCAGTCGGACCCAGGGGAGCTCCTACAATGAGCAGTTCTTC
cdr3_aa: CASSRTQGSSYNEQFF

v_call: TRBV11-2
j_call: TRBJ1-6
d_call: .
clone_size: .
cdr3_nt: TGTGCCAGCAGCCCGGTAGGGCTTCTCAATTCACCCCTCCACTTT
cdr3_aa: CASSPVGLLNSPLHF

v_call: TRBV24-1
j_call: TRBJ2-7
d_call: .
clone_size: .
cdr3_nt: TGTGCCACCAGTGAGGGTAACAAGGGTGGCGACGAGCAGTACTTC
cdr3_aa: CATSEGNKGGDEQYF

v_call: TRBV19
j_call: TRBJ1-4
d_call: .
clone_size: .
cdr3_nt: TGTGCCAGTAGTATTACGGGGATTCCAGAAAAACTGTTTTTT
cdr3_aa: CASSITGIPEKLFF

v_call: TRBV6-5
j_call: TRBJ2-5
d_call: .
clone_size: .
cdr3_nt: TGTGCCAGCAGTTACGCCAGACCTATCCAAGAGACCCAGTACTTC
cdr3_aa: CASSYARPIQETQYF

v_call: TRBV3-1/TRBV3-2
j_call: TRBJ2-1
d_call: .
clone_size: .
cdr3_nt: TGTGCCAGCAGCCAATACGAGCTTGGCAATGAGCAGTTCTTC
cdr3_aa: CASSQYELGNEQFF

v_call: TRBV5-1
j_call: TRBJ2-1
d_call: TRBD2
clone_size: few
cdr3_nt: TGCGCCAGCAGCGGGGGGACTAGCGGGGGGCACAATGAGCAGTTCTTC
cdr3_aa: CASSGGTSGGHNEQFF

v_call: TRBV11-3
j_call: TRBJ1-1
d_call: .
clone_size: .
cdr3_nt: TGTGCCAGCAGCAGAACCACTGAAGCTTTCTTT
cdr3_aa: CASSRTTEAFF

v_call: TRBV28
j_call: TRBJ1-3
d_call: .
clone_size: .
cdr3_nt: TGTGCCAGTGAGACAGGTCCCAAAAGTGGAAACACCATATATTTT
cdr3_aa: CASETGPKSGNTIYF

v_call: TRBV9
j_call: TRBJ2-1
d_call: .
clone_size: .
cdr3_nt: TGTGCCAGCAGTCCTCAGGGGAACTCCTACAATGAGCAGTTCTTC
cdr3_aa: CASSPQGNSYNEQFF

v_call: TRBV6-5
j_call: TRBJ1-1
d_call: .
clone_size: .
cdr3_nt: TGTGCCAGCAGTCCCCGGGGAGGGGGCACTGAAGCTTTCTTT
cdr3_aa: CASSPRGGGTEAFF

v_call: TRBV18
j_call: TRBJ1-4
d_call: .
clone_size: once
cdr3_nt: TGTGCCAGCTCCCCAGACAGCCGTAATGAAAAACTGTTTTTT
cdr3_aa: CASSPDSRNEKLFF

v_call: TRBV3-1/TRBV3-2
j_call: TRBJ2-5
d_call: .
clone_size: .
cdr3_nt: TGTGCCAGCAGCCAAGGACAGATCTTCTTCCAAGAGACCCAGTACTTC
cdr3_aa: CASSQGQIFFQETQYF

v_call: TRBV5-1
j_call: TRBJ1-5
d_call: .
clone_size: .
cdr3_nt: TGCGCCAGCAGCTTGTCAGGACAGCCCCTCGAGCCCCAGCATTTT
cdr3_aa: CASSLSGQPLEPQHF

v_call: TRBV6-4
j_call: TRBJ2-3
d_call: .
clone_size: .
cdr3_nt: TGTGCCAGCAGTGACTCCCCGACTAGAGGCACAGATACGCAGTATTTT
cdr3_aa: CASSDSPTRGTDTQYF

v_call: TRBV5-1
j_call: TRBJ2-5
d_call: .
clone_size: .
cdr3_nt: TGCGCCAGCAGCTTGGGGTGGGGGCTCAGGGAGACCCAGTACTTC
cdr3_aa: CASSLGWGLRETQYF

v_call: TRBV9
j_call: TRBJ2-3
d_call: .
clone_size: .
cdr3_nt: TGTGCCAGCAGCACCAACCCCACAGATACGCAGTATTTT
cdr3_aa: CASSTNPTDTQYF

v_call: TRBV19
j_call: TRBJ1-2
d_call: TRBD1
clone_size: .
cdr3_nt: TGTGCCACCGGGGACAGGGCGAGAGCTAACTATGGCTACACCTTC
cdr3_aa: CATGDRARANYGYTF

v_call: TRBV6-2/TRBV6-3
j_call: TRBJ2-1
d_call: .
clone_size: .
cdr3_nt: TGTGCCAGCAGTTTTCCTAGGGGGGCCTACAATGAGCAGTTCTTC
cdr3_aa: CASSFPRGAYNEQFF